Below, 13 T cell receptor beta chains from the same sample are listed, as sequenced in a study of neurological immune-mediated disorders. Each CDR3 protein gets one entry after TCRdb re-called the 5' RACE reads with MiXCR. The data contain fewer than 25,000 distinct CDR3 sequences, 10% to 15% of them singletons. The specimen was PBMCs. These receptor sequences come from a woman aged 55-69 years with HTLV-1-associated myelopathy (HAM/TSP).

This clonotype was seen repeatedly, ten times or more. V is TRBV10-3 and J is TRBJ1-2; the D gene is possibly TRBD1 (6 bases). Trimming removed 1 base from V and 7 bases from J, with 10 bases in between. Germline loops: CDR1 ENHRY, CDR2 SYGVKD. The CDR3 has 13 amino acids. The CDR3 coding sequence is TGTGCCATCAGTGAGTTGGGGGCGGTTGGCTACACCTTC. The encoded protein is CAISELGAVGYTF.

Concerning this clonotype: The junction shows a germline mismatch at one end, possibly a read error. The V gene is TRBV29-1, the J gene TRBJ1-1, with D uncertain. The CDR3 sequence is 13 residues long. Looked up from germline, CDR1 is SQVTM and CDR2 is ANQGSEA. CDR3 region: CSVEGTTHTEDFF. The DNA of the CDR3 is TGCAGCGTTGAAGGCACGACCCACACTGAAGATTTCTTT.

This clonotype was picked up a small number of times. This chain connects TRBV7-2 to TRBJ2-3; D is ambiguous. Trimming took 3 bases from V and 5 from J, leaving 9 bases between them. Per germline, CDR1 SGHTA and CDR2 FQGNSA. This CDR3 has 13 residues. The CDR3 spells CASSFARGDTQYF. Here the CDR3 DNA reads TGTGCCAGCAGCTTCGCTAGAGGAGATACGCAGTATTTT.

This clonotype was counted at least ten times. This chain links TRBV6-5 with TRBJ2-7; 12 bases agree with TRBD2. CDR3 length equals 22 residues. Per germline, CDR1 MNHEY and CDR2 SVGAGI. With 10 bases clipped from V and 0 bases from J, the junction kept 28 bases outside the gene matches. Here the CDR3 reads CATTVLPGVTSGGRPRSYEQYF. The CDR3 bases are TGTGCCACCACCGTACTGCCGGGGGTAACTAGCGGGGGGCGTCCCCGCTCCTACGAGCAGTACTTC.

The table lists this clonotype with many counts. The DNA of the CDR3 is TGCGCCAGCAGCTTGACTATAGCGGGGCCCAATGAGCAGTTCTTC. Translation gives CASSLTIAGPNEQFF. This chain connects TRBV5-1 to TRBJ2-1, with TRBD2 identical over 8 bases. Germline trimming cut 1 base from V and 6 bases from J; bases unmatched to any gene: 6. Germline V gene sequence: CDR1 SGHRS, CDR2 YFSETQ. The CDR3 is made up of 15 amino acids.

This clonotype was observed many times. The chain employs TRBV24-1 and TRBJ2-7; tentatively, D is TRBD2 (6 bases). Between the trimmed V and J ends, which lost 3 bases and 3 bases, there was a span of 14 bases. The CDR3 extends over 15 amino acids. Germline assignment: CDR1 KGHDR and CDR2 SFDVKD. CDR3 in DNA: TGTGCCACCAGTGATCCCGGGACTGGAGACTACGAGCAGTACTTC. Translated, it gives CATSDPGTGDYEQYF.

This clonotype is classed as medium-sized. The chain combines TRBV3-1 with TRBJ2-1; 9 bases are shared with TRBD2. Losses at the gene ends were 0 bases for V and 4 bases for J; bases not matched to a gene: 4. Looked up from germline, CDR1 is LGHDT and CDR2 is YNNKEL (reference sequence). The CDR3 has 16 residues. The CDR3 loop reads CASSQDLAGFYNEQFF. The DNA for the CDR3 is TGTGCCAGCAGCCAAGACCTAGCGGGGTTTTACAATGAGCAGTTCTTC.

This clonotype was counted ten times or more. The CDR3 sequence is CASSLGVVTEAFF. In DNA form, the CDR3 reads TGTGCCAGCAGCTTGGGGGTCGTCACTGAAGCTTTCTTT. The chain couples TRBV5-5 to TRBJ1-1; D gene ambiguous. Germline CDR1 reads SGHKS; CDR2 reads YYEKEE (reference sequence). The CDR3 length is 13 residues. V was clipped by 0 bases and J by 4 bases, with 7 bases between them.

This clonotype was seen ten or more times. The CDR3 loop reads CASSPSGQITGELFF. For the CDR3, the DNA is TGTGCCAGCAGCCCCTCGGGACAAATCACCGGGGAGCTGTTTTTT. The J gene is TRBJ2-2, the V gene TRBV12-3 or TRBV12-4; TRBD1 might be the D (6 bases). Trimming removed 6 bases at V and 4 bases at J, with 15 bases between. This CDR3 contains 15 residues.

This clonotype was observed at least ten times. The chain carries TRBV20-1 and TRBJ1-1; a weak D match, TRBD1 (5 bases). The CDR3 spans 14 residues. The V gene's germline CDR1 is DFQATT and CDR2 SNEGSKA (reference sequence). The ends were cut back, 7 bases at V and 1 base at J, with 16 bases in the middle. This CDR3 is CSVRIQGKNTEAFF. The CDR3 DNA follows: TGCAGTGTCCGAATCCAGGGAAAGAACACTGAAGCTTTCTTT.

The sample holds many counts of this clonotype. This sequence joins TRBV7-2 and TRBJ2-1; D is possibly TRBD1 (6 bases). Germline V CDR1 and CDR2: SGHTA, FQGNSA. The CDR3 runs 17 residues. Trimming removed 1 base from V and 1 base from J, with 14 bases in between. The CDR3 loop reads CASSLDSTDRSYNEQFF. CDR3 nucleotides: TGTGCCAGCAGCTTAGACTCAACCGACAGGTCCTACAATGAGCAGTTCTTC.

Sample share makes this clonotype medium-sized (0.01 to 0.1%). The chain links TRBV20-1 to TRBJ1-5; D is unclear. Trimming removed 6 bases from V and 7 bases from J, with 22 bases in between. Germline assignment: CDR1 DFQATT and CDR2 SNEGSKA (reference sequence). CDR3 size: 15 residues. CDR3: CSAPPRGSVSQPQHF. For the CDR3, the DNA is TGCAGTGCGCCACCCCGGGGTTCCGTCAGCCAGCCCCAGCATTTT.

V is TRBV20-1 and J is TRBJ2-3; D remains unclear. V was trimmed by 7 bases and J by 0 bases, leaving 8 bases between them. This CDR3 has 12 amino acids. Germline V CDR1 and CDR2: DFQATT, SNEGSKA (reference sequence). CDR3 DNA sequence: TGCAGTGTCCCGACAAGCACAGATACGCAGTATTTT. This encodes CSVPTSTDTQYF.